This T cell receptor (beta chain) was recorded in a study of shared clonotypes between healthy human individuals (TCRdb year 2020). At the level of the whole study: A few men and two women, aged 18 to 49 years, made up the cohort. Per donor, three plates each were used for CD4 naive and CD4 memory, two for CD8 naive, and one for CD8 memory. Libraries were prepared and TCR repertoires were sequenced by different laboratories using diverse techniques, in order to increase sequencing depth and limit assay-specific biases. The study deeply sequenced blood TCR repertoires of five healthy adults to estimate repertoire size and the extent of clonotype sharing between individuals. Each donor's leukapheresis produced roughly between roughly 0.94 and 9.5 billion PBMCs.

The paper as a whole reports these results and caveats: The small number of donors limited the genetic and exposure-history diversity represented. Incomplete sequencing was indicated by rarefaction of sorted-subset datasets, despite the large sequencing depth. Based on pairwise subsampling, the degree of clonotype sharing among donors was expected to be affected by sequencing depth. Across several donors, approximately 4.6% of naive CD4, approximately 3.5% of naive CD8, under 2.5% of memory CD4, and approximately 0.42% of memory CD8 clonotypes were shared. Naive subsets generally had larger estimated clonotype richness than memory subsets did. Higher generation probabilities were observed for clonotypes shared by all four sorted-subset donors than for non-shared clonotypes. Sampling was restricted to blood, and TCR repertoires in tissues likely differ from the TCR repertoires found in blood.

For the CD8 naive samples, CD45RO-negative cells were positively selected for CCR7, yielding a CD45RA+CCR7+ population from which TemRA cells were excluded. The donors were healthy, HIV-negative adults who had no recently reported acute infections or vaccinations. Every donor was a Caucasian adult living in Nashville, Tennessee, USA. Blood was collected by leukapheresis, and PBMCs were isolated by Ficoll-Histopaque density gradient centrifugation and then cryopreserved in liquid nitrogen vapor phase. Analytical flow cytometry was used to check the purity and quantity of every magnetically sorted T cell population. Genomic DNA was isolated from each sorted fraction and quantified by UV absorbance on a Nanodrop 2000c. Using the deep immunoSEQ assay, TCR CDR3 regions were amplified from genomic DNA by multiplex PCR. Extracted genomic DNA from each cell subset was distributed evenly across all wells of several immunoSEQ 96-well plates, and each plate was treated as a replicate. For sorted subsets, each replicate PCR was loaded with around 220 ng genomic DNA, equivalent to 30,000 or so T cell genomes. Purified libraries were measured with a Qubit 3.0 fluorometer, size-checked on a Bioanalyzer 2100, and measured again with the KAPA Library Quantification kit. Every immunoSEQ 96-well plate was sequenced on a dedicated single-read 150-cycle Illumina NextSeq 550 flow cell. As for how the authors treated the data: Because the immunoSEQ output included only junctional sequences and no quality scores, the filtering could not be the same as the filtering used for full-length reads. Sequences were annotated with PyIR, a Python wrapper for IgBLAST v1.9, using IMGT germline references to assign V/J genes and CDR3. Reads were filtered out if the reads had weak V/J assignments (E-value above 1e-6), no CDR3, stop codons, out-of-frame junctions, or ambiguous translated residues. V3J clonotypes were defined as sequences sharing the same inferred V gene, J gene, and CDR3 amino acid sequence. Percentage overlap between repertoires was computed as shared unique clonotypes divided by the size of the smaller repertoire. Richness of each repertoire was evaluated using RTK rarefaction, the Chao1 estimator, and Recon v2.1 estimates of unobserved clonotypes. OLGA was used to compute generation probabilities for all TCRbeta clonotypes that the gDNA method yielded from a few donors. The table was pulled from immuneACCESS by TCRdb, which kept in-frame rearrangements only. Such tables lose some clones; where checked, under half of the loss comes from unresolved V genes, and the rest has no known cause. V and J calls and clone size are copied from that table; D and trimming were computed from the DNA. This sample gives about 600,000 clones in total; about 95% of them show up just once. The top ten constitute 0.1% to 0.11% of the sample.

Of note for this clone: Its binding antigen is unknown. Per-base qualities were not stored, and no clone one base away is much larger. Other nucleotide sequences in the sample specify the same CDR3.

From the cysteine up to the phenylalanine, the CDR3 has a length of 14 residues. The kept DNA is CDR3 alone, 42 bases in frame from the first base. The CDR1 and CDR2 encoded by the germline V gene are SGHAT and FQNNGV. Trimming removed 3 bases from V and 2 bases from J; the gene matches leave 3 bases unexplained. The rearranged segments are TRBV11-2 and TRBJ2-7; TRBD1 matches 8 bases in the middle. This TCR was sampled from a woman in her 30s in good health. Specimen: naive CD8+ T cells sorted from blood. The cell subset or site label corresponds to: CD45RA+CCR7+. The CDR3 protein: CASSLGTGAYEQYF. The DNA sequence reads TGTGCCAGCAGCTTGGGGACAGGAGCCTACGAGCAGTACTTC.